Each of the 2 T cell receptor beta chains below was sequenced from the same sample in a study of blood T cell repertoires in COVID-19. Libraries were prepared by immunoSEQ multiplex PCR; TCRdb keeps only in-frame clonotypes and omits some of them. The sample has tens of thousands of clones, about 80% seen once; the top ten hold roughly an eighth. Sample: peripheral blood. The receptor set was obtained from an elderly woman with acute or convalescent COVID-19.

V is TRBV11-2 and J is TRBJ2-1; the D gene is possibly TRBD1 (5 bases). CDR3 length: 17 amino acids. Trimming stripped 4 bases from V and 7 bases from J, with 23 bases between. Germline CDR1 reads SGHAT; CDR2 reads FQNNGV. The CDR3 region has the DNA TGTGCCAGCAGCTCCCCTACTGGTCAGGGATATAGAAATGAGCAGTTCTTC. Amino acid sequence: CASSSPTGQGYRNEQFF.

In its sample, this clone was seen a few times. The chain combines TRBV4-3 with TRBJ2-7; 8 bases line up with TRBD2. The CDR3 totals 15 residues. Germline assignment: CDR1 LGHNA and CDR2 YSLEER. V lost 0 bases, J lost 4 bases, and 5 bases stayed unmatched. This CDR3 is CASSQERLAGYEQYF. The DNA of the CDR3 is TGCGCCAGCAGCCAAGAGAGGTTAGCGGGGTACGAGCAGTACTTC.